This T cell receptor beta chain was identified in a study of identifying expanded T cells in peripheral blood. Notes on the study in general: Over around two and four weeks, about 16.4 and 19 clones changed, versus around 1.3 between replicates. Across healthy donors, higher total template counts meant significantly greater approximately 2-week count variance.

No infections or other immune events were documented during collection. For this clone: Its antigen is unknown.

The table came from immunoSEQ multiplex PCR; TCRdb's copy has only in-frame clones and leaves some out. The repertoire includes roughly 96,000 clones, nearly 90% of them detected once, and approximately 5% sits in the top ten. Trimming pared 4 bases from V and 8 bases from J, leaving 13 bases between. CDR3 length: 13 amino acids. Germline-derived CDR1 and CDR2 are SGHRS and YFSETQ. V is TRBV5-1 and J is TRBJ1-3; D unresolved. The material sequenced was blood. The TCR comes from a person between 18 and 75 years old in good health. In nucleotides, the CDR3 is TGCGCCAGCAGCCAATTTGGGAAAGACACCATATATTTT. It codes for CASSQFGKDTIYF.